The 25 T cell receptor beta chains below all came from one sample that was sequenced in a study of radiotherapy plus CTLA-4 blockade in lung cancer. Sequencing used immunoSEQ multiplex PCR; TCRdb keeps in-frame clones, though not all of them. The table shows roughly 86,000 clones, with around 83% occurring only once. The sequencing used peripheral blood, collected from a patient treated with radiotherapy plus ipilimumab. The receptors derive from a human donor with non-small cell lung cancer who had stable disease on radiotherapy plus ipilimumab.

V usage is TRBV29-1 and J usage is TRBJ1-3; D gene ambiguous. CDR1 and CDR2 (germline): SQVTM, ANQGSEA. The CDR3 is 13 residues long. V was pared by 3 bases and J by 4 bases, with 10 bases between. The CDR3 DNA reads TGCAGCGTTGATACGGGATACGGAAACACCATATATTTT. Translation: CSVDTGYGNTIYF.

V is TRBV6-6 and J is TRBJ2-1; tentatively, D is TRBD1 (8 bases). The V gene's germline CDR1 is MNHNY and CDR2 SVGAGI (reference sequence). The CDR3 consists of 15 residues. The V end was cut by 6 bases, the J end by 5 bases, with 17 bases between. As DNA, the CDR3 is TGTGCCAGCAGCGACAGGGGAGGGGGAAACAATGAGCAGTTCTTC. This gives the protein CASSDRGGGNNEQFF.

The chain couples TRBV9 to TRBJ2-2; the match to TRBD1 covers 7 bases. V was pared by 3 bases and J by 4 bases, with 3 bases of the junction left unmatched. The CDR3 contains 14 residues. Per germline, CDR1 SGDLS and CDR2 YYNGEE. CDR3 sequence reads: CASSGYRGTGELFF. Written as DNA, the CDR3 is TGTGCCAGCAGCGGGTACAGGGGCACCGGGGAGCTGTTTTTT.

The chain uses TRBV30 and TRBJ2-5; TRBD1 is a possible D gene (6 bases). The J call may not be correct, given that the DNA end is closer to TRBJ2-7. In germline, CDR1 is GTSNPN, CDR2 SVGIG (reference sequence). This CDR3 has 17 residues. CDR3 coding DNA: TGTGCCTGGAGTGTGGCAGGGGTGTTATTGGGGCCCCACGAGCAGTACTTC. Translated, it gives CAWSVAGVLLGPHEQYF.

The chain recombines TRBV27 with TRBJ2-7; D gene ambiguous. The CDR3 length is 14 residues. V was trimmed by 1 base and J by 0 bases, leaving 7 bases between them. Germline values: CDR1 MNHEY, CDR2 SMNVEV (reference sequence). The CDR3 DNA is TGTGCCAGCAGTTTATACAGTCACTCCTACGAGCAGTACTTC. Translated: CASSLYSHSYEQYF.

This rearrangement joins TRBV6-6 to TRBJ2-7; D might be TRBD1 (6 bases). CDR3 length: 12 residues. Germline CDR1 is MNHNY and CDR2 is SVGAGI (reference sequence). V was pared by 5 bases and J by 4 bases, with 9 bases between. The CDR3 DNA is TGTGCCAGCAGTCAACAGGGTTACGAGCAGTACTTC. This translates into CASSQQGYEQYF.

The CDR3 DNA follows: TGTGCCAGCAGGACAGGAGGGAAGAACACAGATACGCAGTATTTT. This encodes CASRTGGKNTDTQYF. This rearrangement joins TRBV6-6 to TRBJ2-3; D tentatively fits TRBD1 or TRBD2 (6 bases each). This CDR3 has 15 amino acids. Trimming removed 6 bases from V and 2 bases from J, with 15 bases in between. Germline-derived CDR1 and CDR2 are MNHNY and SVGAGI (reference sequence).

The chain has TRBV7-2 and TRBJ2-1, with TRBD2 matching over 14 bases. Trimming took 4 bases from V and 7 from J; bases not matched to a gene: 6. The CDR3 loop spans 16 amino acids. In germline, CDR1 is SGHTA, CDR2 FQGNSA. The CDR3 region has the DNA TGTGCCAGCAGCTCAGGACTAGCGGGGGGCGGGAATGAGCAGTTCTTC. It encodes CASSSGLAGGGNEQFF.

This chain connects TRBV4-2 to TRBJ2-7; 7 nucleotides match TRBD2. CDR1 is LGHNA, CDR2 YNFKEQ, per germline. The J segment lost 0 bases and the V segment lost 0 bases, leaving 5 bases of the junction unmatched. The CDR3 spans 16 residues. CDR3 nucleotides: TGTGCCAGCAGCCAAGAAGTGGGCGGGGGCTCCTACGAGCAGTACTTC. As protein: CASSQEVGGGSYEQYF.

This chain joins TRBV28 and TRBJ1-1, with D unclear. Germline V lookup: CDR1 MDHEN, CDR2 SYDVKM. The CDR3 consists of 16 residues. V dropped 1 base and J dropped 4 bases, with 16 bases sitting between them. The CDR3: CASSLLPGPVSTEAFF. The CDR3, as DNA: TGTGCCAGCAGTTTATTACCCGGACCAGTTTCCACTGAAGCTTTCTTT.

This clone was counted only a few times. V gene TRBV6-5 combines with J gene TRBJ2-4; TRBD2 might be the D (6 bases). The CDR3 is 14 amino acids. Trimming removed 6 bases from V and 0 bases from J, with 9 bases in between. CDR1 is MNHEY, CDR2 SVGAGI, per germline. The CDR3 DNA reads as TGTGCCAGCAGGGGGGGTTTAGCCAAAAACATTCAGTACTTC. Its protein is CASRGGLAKNIQYF.

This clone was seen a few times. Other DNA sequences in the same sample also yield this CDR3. CDR3 DNA: TGTGCCAGCAGTTCGGGTGGCGAAAAACTGTTTTTT. Protein sequence: CASSSGGEKLFF. The chain carries TRBV28 and TRBJ1-4, with D unresolved. The CDR3 extends over 12 amino acids. With 4 bases removed from V and 8 bases from J, the gap between germline ends came to 8 bases. The germline CDR1 and CDR2 sequences are MDHEN and SYDVKM.

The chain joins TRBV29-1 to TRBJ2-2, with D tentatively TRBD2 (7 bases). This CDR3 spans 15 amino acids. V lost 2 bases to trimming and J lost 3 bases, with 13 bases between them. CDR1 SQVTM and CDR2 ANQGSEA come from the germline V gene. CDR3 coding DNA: TGCAGCGTTGAACTCGCGGGGGCGTACACCGGGGAGCTGTTTTTT. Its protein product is CSVELAGAYTGELFF.

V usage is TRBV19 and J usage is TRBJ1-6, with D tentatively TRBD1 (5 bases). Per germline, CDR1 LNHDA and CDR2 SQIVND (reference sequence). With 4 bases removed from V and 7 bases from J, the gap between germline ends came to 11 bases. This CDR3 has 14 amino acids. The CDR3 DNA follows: TGTGCCAGTAGTACGAGGGAGGGGAATTCACCCCTCCACTTT. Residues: CASSTREGNSPLHF.

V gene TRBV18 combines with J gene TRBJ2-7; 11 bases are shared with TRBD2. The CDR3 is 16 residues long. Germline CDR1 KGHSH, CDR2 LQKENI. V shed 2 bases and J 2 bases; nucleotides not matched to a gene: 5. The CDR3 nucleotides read TGTGCCAGCTCACCAGCTAGCGGGGGGCCAGCCTACGAGCAGTACTTC. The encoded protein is CASSPASGGPAYEQYF.

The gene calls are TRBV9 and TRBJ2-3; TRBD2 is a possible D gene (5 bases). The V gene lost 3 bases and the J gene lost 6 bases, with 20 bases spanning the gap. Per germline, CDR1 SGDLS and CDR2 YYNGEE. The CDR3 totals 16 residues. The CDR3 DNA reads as TGTGCCAGCAGCGCCCAACAGAGCAGAGGGTTGGATACGCAGTATTTT. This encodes CASSAQQSRGLDTQYF.

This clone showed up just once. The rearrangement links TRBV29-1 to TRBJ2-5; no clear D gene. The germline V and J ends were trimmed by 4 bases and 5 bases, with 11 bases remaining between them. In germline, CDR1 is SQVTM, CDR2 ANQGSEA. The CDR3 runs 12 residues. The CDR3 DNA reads TGCAGCGTTGGACACACCGCGGAGACCCAGTACTTC. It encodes CSVGHTAETQYF.

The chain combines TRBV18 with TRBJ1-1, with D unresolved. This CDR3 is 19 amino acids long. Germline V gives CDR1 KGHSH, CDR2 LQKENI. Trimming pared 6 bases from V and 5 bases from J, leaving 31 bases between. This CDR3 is CASSPSKLTLMGMMTEAFF. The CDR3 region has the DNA TGTGCCAGCTCCCCGAGTAAGTTGACACTTATGGGTATGATGACTGAAGCTTTCTTT.

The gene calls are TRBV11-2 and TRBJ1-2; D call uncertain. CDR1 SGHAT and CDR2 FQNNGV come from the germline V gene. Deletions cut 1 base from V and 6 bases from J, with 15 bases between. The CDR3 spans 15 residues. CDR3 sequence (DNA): TGTGCCAGCAGCTTAGGAGTACTTCGGGTGGATGGCTACACCTTC. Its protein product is CASSLGVLRVDGYTF. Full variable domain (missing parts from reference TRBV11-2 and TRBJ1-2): EAGVAQSPRYKIIEKRQSVAFWCNPISGHATLYWYQQILGQGPKLLIQFQNNGVVDDSQLPKDRFSAERLKGVDSTLKIQPAKLEDSAVYLCASSLGVLRVDGYTFGSGTRLTVV.

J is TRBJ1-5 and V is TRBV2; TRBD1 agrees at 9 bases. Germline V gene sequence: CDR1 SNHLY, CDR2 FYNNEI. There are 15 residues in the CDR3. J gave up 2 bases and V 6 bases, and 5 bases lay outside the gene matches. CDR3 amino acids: CASSDRGTGNQPQHF. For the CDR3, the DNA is TGTGCCAGCAGCGACAGGGGGACGGGCAATCAGCCCCAGCATTTT.

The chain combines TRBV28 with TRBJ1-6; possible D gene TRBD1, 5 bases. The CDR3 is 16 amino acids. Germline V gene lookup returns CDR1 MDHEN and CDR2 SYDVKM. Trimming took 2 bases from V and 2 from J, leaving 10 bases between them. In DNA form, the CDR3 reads TGTGCCAGCAGTTTAGAGGGGATGCCCTATAATTCACCCCTCCACTTT. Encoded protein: CASSLEGMPYNSPLHF.

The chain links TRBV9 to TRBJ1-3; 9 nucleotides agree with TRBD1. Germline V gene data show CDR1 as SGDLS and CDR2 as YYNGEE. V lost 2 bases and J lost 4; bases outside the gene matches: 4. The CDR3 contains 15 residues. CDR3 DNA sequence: TGTGCCAGCAGCGTGGGACAGGGTTACGGAAACACCATATATTTT. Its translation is CASSVGQGYGNTIYF.

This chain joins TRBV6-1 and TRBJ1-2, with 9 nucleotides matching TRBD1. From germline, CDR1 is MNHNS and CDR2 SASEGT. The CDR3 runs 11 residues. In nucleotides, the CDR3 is TGTGCTGAGGGACAGGGAAGTGGCTACACCTTC. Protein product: CAEGQGSGYTF.

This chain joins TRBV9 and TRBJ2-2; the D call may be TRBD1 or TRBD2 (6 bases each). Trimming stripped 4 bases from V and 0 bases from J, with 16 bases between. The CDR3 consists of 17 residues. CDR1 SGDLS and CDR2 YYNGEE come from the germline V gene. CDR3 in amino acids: CASSPLGGRANTGELFF. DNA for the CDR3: TGTGCCAGCAGCCCCCTAGGGGGGCGCGCGAACACCGGGGAGCTGTTTTTT.

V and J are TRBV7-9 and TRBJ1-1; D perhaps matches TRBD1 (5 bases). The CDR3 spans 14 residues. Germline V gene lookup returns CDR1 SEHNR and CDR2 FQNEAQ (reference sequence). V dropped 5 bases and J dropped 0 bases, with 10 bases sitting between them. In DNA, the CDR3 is TGTGCCAGCAGCGTAGGGACTTTGAACACTGAAGCTTTCTTT. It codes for CASSVGTLNTEAFF.